One sample yielded the 24 T cell receptor beta chains listed below, sequenced in a study of preoperative IRX-2 immunotherapy in early breast cancer. Noted treatment: preoperative locoregional IRX-2 cytokine immunotherapy. Sequencing used immunoSEQ multiplex PCR; TCRdb keeps in-frame clones, though not all of them. The sample includes 24,000 or so clones, 78% seen only once; the top ten take 2.2%. The material was lymph node tissue, obtained before IRX-2 immunotherapy. The receptor set was obtained from a human donor with breast cancer.

The chain joins TRBV28 to TRBJ1-2; no firm D call. Trimming left V 3 bases short and J 4 bases short, with 6 bases between. The CDR3 is 12 amino acids. The germline CDR1 and CDR2 sequences are MDHEN and SYDVKM. DNA for the CDR3: TGTGCCAGCAGTTTGGCAGGCTATGGCTACACCTTC. This gives the protein CASSLAGYGYTF.

The chain employs TRBV23-1 and TRBJ1-3, with a possible D match to TRBD1 (5 bases). TRBV23-1 is placed among ORFs of uncertain function. The CDR3 covers 14 residues. The V gene lost 6 bases and the J gene lost 7 bases, with 16 bases spanning the gap. Here the CDR3 reads CASSQPGTANTIYF. CDR3 in DNA: TGCGCCAGCAGCCAACCAGGGACGGCGAACACCATATATTTT.

The count of this clone is one. The chain couples TRBV5-1 to TRBJ1-1; D is undetermined. The germline CDR1 and CDR2 sequences are SGHRS and YFSETQ. The length of the CDR3 is 14 residues. V was shortened by 6 bases and J by 1 base, with 13 bases between the two germline ends. In DNA, the CDR3 is TGCGCCAGCAAACATCCGGAGGCGAACACTGAAGCTTTCTTT. Its translation: CASKHPEANTEAFF. Based on the CDR3 plus reference TRBV5-1 and TRBJ1-1, the full variable domain is KAGVTQTPRYLIKTRGQQVTLSCSPISGHRSVSWYQQTPGQGLQFLFEYFSETQRNKGNFPGRFSGRQFSNSRSEMNVSTLELGDSALYLCASKHPEANTEAFFGQGTRLTVV.

The J gene is TRBJ2-5, the V gene TRBV19; perhaps TRBD1 as D (6 bases). Looked up from germline, CDR1 is LNHDA and CDR2 is SQIVND (reference sequence). Trimming cost V 9 bases and J 1 base, with 15 bases left between them. There are 14 residues in the CDR3. CDR3 region: CASSTGTPQETQYF. The DNA for the CDR3 is TGTGCCAGCTCGACCGGGACACCCCAAGAGACCCAGTACTTC.

The chain is built from TRBV7-8 and TRBJ2-3; 9 nucleotides line up with TRBD2. J gave up 6 bases and V 4 bases, and 8 bases lay outside the gene matches. Germline CDR1 reads SGHVS; CDR2 reads FQNEAQ. The CDR3 extends over 15 amino acids. CDR3 sequence: CASSSLAGPRDTQYF. The DNA of the CDR3 is TGTGCCAGCAGCTCTCTAGCGGGGCCGAGGGATACGCAGTATTTT.

This chain connects TRBV1 to TRBJ2-2; no DNA check was done on the table's D call, TRBD1. TRBV1 is annotated as a pseudogene. This CDR3 is 17 amino acids long. CDR3 coding DNA: TGCGCCAGCAGCCAAGGGGCTGGACAGGGGTTCCACGGGGAGCTGTTTTTT. This encodes CASSQGAGQGFHGELFF.

V is TRBV7-1 and J is TRBJ1-4; TRBD1 is a possible D gene (5 bases). TRBV7-1 is an ORF; its function is uncertain. Trimming stripped 5 bases from V and 4 bases from J, with 11 bases between. The CDR3 sequence is 14 residues long. The CDR3 bases are TGTGCCAGCAGCCGGACATTATTTAATGAAAAACTGTTTTTT. Amino acids: CASSRTLFNEKLFF.

The chain links TRBV28 to TRBJ1-2; no reliable D call. The CDR3 is 14 residues long. Trimming removed 7 bases at V and 4 bases at J, with 16 bases between. Germline assignment: CDR1 MDHEN and CDR2 SYDVKM. CDR3 DNA sequence: TGTGCCAGCATGGTCGGCAGAGCATTCTATGGCTACACCTTC. This codes for CASMVGRAFYGYTF.

J is TRBJ1-2 and V is TRBV28; 9 bases match TRBD1. Germline trimming cut 6 bases from V and 6 bases from J; bases unmatched to any gene: 8. The CDR3 contains 14 residues. The germline gives CDR1 MDHEN, CDR2 SYDVKM. CDR3 sequence (DNA): TGTGCCAGCAGCCGAAGGGACAGGGTGAATGGCTACACCTTC. Translated, it gives CASSRRDRVNGYTF.

The V and J genes are TRBV11-3 and TRBJ1-2, with 9 bases lining up with TRBD1. CDR1 is SGHNT, CDR2 YENEEA, per germline. This CDR3 region has 17 residues. V shed 2 bases, J shed 6 bases, and the junction held 13 bases outside the gene matches. The CDR3 loop reads CASSLSMNRGLVNGYTF. CDR3 in DNA: TGTGCCAGCAGCTTATCAATGAACAGGGGGCTGGTTAATGGCTACACCTTC.

The rearrangement links TRBV5-1 to TRBJ1-1; 10 nucleotides align to TRBD1. Germline V gene data show CDR1 as SGHRS and CDR2 as YFSETQ. V trimming: 3 bases; J trimming: 7 bases; junction bases outside the gene matches: 15. The CDR3 is 17 amino acids. Written as DNA, the CDR3 is TGCGCCAGCAGCTCGACTATCGCCGCGACAGGGGGCTTTGAAGCTTTCTTT. Protein: CASSSTIAATGGFEAFF.

The J gene is TRBJ2-3, the V gene TRBV6-8; D is uncertain. The V and J ends lost 8 bases and 4 bases respectively, with 16 bases between them. This CDR3 has 14 amino acids. In germline, CDR1 is MNHGY, CDR2 SAAAGT. The CDR3: CASVSSRAPDTQYF. The CDR3 nucleotides are TGTGCCAGCGTCTCCTCCCGGGCCCCAGATACGCAGTATTTT.

The V and J genes are TRBV12-5 and TRBJ1-3, with D maybe TRBD1 (5 bases). Per the germline V gene, CDR1 is LGHNT and CDR2 is FRNRAP. The CDR3 has 16 residues. CDR3 coding DNA: TGTGCCAGCAACTCTCAGGGCGGGGGTCATGGAAACACCATATATTTT. Amino acids: CASNSQGGGHGNTIYF.

The rearrangement links TRBV29-1 to TRBJ1-2; 7 nucleotides line up with TRBD1. Germline assignment: CDR1 SQVTM and CDR2 ANQGSEA. The CDR3 length is 14 residues. The V gene end was trimmed by 7 bases and the J gene end by 5 bases; junction bases not matched to a gene: 13. The CDR3 region is CSDVGGQEGYGYTF. CDR3 in DNA: TGCAGCGACGTAGGAGGACAGGAAGGGTATGGCTACACCTTC.

The chain uses TRBV11-3 and TRBJ1-6; no clear D gene. Trimming shortened V by 4 bases and J by 9 bases, and 22 bases separated the two germline ends. The germline CDR1 and CDR2 sequences are SGHNT and YENEEA. There are 17 residues in the CDR3. In nucleotides, the CDR3 is TGTGCCAGCAGCTCCGGCGGGCTGATCTCTATACGTTCACCCCTCCACTTT. It encodes CASSSGGLISIRSPLHF.

The CDR3 DNA reads TGTGCCAGCAGCCCACTCGGACAGGGGACAACCGGGGAGCTGTTTTTT. The encoded protein is CASSPLGQGTTGELFF. V and J are TRBV28 and TRBJ2-2; TRBD1 matches at 9 bases. CDR1 is MDHEN and CDR2 is SYDVKM in the germline V gene. V gave up 6 bases and J gave up 5 bases; unmatched junction bases: 10. This CDR3 region has 16 residues.

The chain recombines TRBV19 with TRBJ2-3; D is possibly TRBD1 or TRBD2 (5 bases each). The CDR3 spans 15 residues. With 5 bases removed from V and 1 base from J, the gap between germline ends came to 13 bases. CDR1 LNHDA and CDR2 SQIVND come from the germline V gene (reference sequence). Here the CDR3 DNA reads TGTGCCAGTAGTTCGATATTGGGGGGCACAGATACGCAGTATTTT. Amino acids: CASSSILGGTDTQYF.

CDR3 DNA: TGTGCCAGCAGCTTACTTACAGGGGCCGAAGAGACCCAGTACTTC. This sequence encodes CASSLLTGAEETQYF. The rearrangement links TRBV11-3 to TRBJ2-5; 7 bases align to TRBD1. The CDR3 totals 15 residues. The V and J ends lost 2 bases and 3 bases, in that order; junction bases with no gene match: 6. Germline values: CDR1 SGHNT, CDR2 YENEEA.

CDR3 residues: CASSLQGGGHEAFF. CDR3 nucleotides: TGTGCCAGCAGCCTACAGGGGGGAGGTCATGAAGCTTTCTTT. The chain combines TRBV11-3 with TRBJ1-1; TRBD1 matches at 8 bases. Germline loops: CDR1 SGHNT, CDR2 YENEEA. J lost 7 bases, V lost 5 bases, and 9 bases had no gene match. CDR3 length: 14 residues.

This chain connects TRBV11-3 to TRBJ1-5; TRBD1 matches at 7 bases. CDR3 length: 19 residues. Trimming took 5 bases from V and 0 from J; bases not matched to a gene: 16. In germline, CDR1 is SGHNT, CDR2 YENEEA. The chain's CDR3 is CASSPFPLRGPYSNQPQHF. The CDR3 nucleotides read TGTGCCAGCAGCCCGTTCCCCCTGAGGGGGCCCTATAGCAATCAGCCCCAGCATTTT.

This clone was seen once. J is TRBJ2-2 and V is TRBV19, with D hard to call. The CDR3 runs 14 residues. With 0 bases removed from V and 1 base from J, the gap between germline ends came to 3 bases. Germline CDR1 LNHDA, CDR2 SQIVND (reference sequence). The CDR3 sequence: CASSIDGNTGELFF. CDR3 nucleotides: TGTGCCAGTAGTATAGATGGGAACACCGGGGAGCTGTTTTTT.

The V call is TRBV9, the J call TRBJ2-7; 9 nucleotides match TRBD1. The V and J ends lost 4 bases and 4 bases, in that order; junction bases with no gene match: 9. CDR1 and CDR2 from the germline V gene are SGDLS and YYNGEE. The CDR3 spans 15 residues. The CDR3 sequence: CASSPQTGGRYEQYF. Here the CDR3 DNA reads TGTGCCAGCAGCCCCCAGACAGGGGGAAGGTACGAGCAGTACTTC.

This clone was detected only a few times. Distinct nucleotide sequences in the sample also encode this CDR3. The rearrangement uses TRBV6-8 and TRBJ2-2, with D possibly being TRBD1 (5 bases). The CDR3 covers 14 residues. Germline assignment: CDR1 MNHGY and CDR2 SAAAGT. Deletions cut 2 bases from V and 3 bases from J, with 7 bases between. The CDR3 DNA reads TGTGCCAGCAGTTACAGGGGTTACACCGGGGAGCTGTTTTTT. This codes for CASSYRGYTGELFF.

The chain uses TRBV6-8 and TRBJ1-1; D possibly corresponds to TRBD1 (6 bases). The germline CDR1 and CDR2 sequences are MNHGY and SAAAGT. The CDR3 extends over 17 amino acids. V was trimmed by 5 bases and J by 0 bases, leaving 19 bases between them. The CDR3 DNA reads TGTGCCAGCAGTACCCAGGGGCCGGGACACTTGAACACTGAAGCTTTCTTT. Amino acid sequence: CASSTQGPGHLNTEAFF.